This TCR beta chain originates from a study of shared clonotypes between healthy human individuals. The overall study: Three CD4 naive, three CD4 memory, two CD8 naive and one CD8 memory plate were used per donor. Study-wide results and caveats: Naive subsets usually exceeded memory subsets in estimated richness. A few donors had around 5% of their naive CD4 clonotypes in common.

This CDR3 contains 15 residues. V lost 0 bases and J lost 1, with 10 bases in between. Germline values: CDR1 SGHRS, CDR2 YFSETQ. The data were produced by immunoSEQ multiplex PCR, yet TCRdb's version contains in-frame clones alone and is incomplete. The repertoire includes around 2.3 million clones, around 95% of them detected once, and approximately 0.13% sits in the top ten. The study separated CD4+ cells into CD45RA+ naive and CD45RA-negative memory subsets. As concerns this clone: The antigen remains undetermined.

This chain links TRBV5-1 with TRBJ1-1; no reliable D call. This clonotype originated in a man between 18 and 29 years old in good health. The sequenced material came from naive CD4+ T cells sorted from blood. Subset specified: CD45RA+ positively selected. In nucleotides, the CDR3 is TGCGCCAGCAGCTTGGCCTCTCGGAAGAACACTGAAGCTTTCTTT. It is translated as CASSLASRKNTEAFF. Variable domain in full (rest from reference TRBV5-1 and TRBJ1-1): KAGVTQTPRYLIKTRGQQVTLSCSPISGHRSVSWYQQTPGQGLQFLFEYFSETQRNKGNFPGRFSGRQFSNSRSEMNVSTLELGDSALYLCASSLASRKNTEAFFGQGTRLTVV.